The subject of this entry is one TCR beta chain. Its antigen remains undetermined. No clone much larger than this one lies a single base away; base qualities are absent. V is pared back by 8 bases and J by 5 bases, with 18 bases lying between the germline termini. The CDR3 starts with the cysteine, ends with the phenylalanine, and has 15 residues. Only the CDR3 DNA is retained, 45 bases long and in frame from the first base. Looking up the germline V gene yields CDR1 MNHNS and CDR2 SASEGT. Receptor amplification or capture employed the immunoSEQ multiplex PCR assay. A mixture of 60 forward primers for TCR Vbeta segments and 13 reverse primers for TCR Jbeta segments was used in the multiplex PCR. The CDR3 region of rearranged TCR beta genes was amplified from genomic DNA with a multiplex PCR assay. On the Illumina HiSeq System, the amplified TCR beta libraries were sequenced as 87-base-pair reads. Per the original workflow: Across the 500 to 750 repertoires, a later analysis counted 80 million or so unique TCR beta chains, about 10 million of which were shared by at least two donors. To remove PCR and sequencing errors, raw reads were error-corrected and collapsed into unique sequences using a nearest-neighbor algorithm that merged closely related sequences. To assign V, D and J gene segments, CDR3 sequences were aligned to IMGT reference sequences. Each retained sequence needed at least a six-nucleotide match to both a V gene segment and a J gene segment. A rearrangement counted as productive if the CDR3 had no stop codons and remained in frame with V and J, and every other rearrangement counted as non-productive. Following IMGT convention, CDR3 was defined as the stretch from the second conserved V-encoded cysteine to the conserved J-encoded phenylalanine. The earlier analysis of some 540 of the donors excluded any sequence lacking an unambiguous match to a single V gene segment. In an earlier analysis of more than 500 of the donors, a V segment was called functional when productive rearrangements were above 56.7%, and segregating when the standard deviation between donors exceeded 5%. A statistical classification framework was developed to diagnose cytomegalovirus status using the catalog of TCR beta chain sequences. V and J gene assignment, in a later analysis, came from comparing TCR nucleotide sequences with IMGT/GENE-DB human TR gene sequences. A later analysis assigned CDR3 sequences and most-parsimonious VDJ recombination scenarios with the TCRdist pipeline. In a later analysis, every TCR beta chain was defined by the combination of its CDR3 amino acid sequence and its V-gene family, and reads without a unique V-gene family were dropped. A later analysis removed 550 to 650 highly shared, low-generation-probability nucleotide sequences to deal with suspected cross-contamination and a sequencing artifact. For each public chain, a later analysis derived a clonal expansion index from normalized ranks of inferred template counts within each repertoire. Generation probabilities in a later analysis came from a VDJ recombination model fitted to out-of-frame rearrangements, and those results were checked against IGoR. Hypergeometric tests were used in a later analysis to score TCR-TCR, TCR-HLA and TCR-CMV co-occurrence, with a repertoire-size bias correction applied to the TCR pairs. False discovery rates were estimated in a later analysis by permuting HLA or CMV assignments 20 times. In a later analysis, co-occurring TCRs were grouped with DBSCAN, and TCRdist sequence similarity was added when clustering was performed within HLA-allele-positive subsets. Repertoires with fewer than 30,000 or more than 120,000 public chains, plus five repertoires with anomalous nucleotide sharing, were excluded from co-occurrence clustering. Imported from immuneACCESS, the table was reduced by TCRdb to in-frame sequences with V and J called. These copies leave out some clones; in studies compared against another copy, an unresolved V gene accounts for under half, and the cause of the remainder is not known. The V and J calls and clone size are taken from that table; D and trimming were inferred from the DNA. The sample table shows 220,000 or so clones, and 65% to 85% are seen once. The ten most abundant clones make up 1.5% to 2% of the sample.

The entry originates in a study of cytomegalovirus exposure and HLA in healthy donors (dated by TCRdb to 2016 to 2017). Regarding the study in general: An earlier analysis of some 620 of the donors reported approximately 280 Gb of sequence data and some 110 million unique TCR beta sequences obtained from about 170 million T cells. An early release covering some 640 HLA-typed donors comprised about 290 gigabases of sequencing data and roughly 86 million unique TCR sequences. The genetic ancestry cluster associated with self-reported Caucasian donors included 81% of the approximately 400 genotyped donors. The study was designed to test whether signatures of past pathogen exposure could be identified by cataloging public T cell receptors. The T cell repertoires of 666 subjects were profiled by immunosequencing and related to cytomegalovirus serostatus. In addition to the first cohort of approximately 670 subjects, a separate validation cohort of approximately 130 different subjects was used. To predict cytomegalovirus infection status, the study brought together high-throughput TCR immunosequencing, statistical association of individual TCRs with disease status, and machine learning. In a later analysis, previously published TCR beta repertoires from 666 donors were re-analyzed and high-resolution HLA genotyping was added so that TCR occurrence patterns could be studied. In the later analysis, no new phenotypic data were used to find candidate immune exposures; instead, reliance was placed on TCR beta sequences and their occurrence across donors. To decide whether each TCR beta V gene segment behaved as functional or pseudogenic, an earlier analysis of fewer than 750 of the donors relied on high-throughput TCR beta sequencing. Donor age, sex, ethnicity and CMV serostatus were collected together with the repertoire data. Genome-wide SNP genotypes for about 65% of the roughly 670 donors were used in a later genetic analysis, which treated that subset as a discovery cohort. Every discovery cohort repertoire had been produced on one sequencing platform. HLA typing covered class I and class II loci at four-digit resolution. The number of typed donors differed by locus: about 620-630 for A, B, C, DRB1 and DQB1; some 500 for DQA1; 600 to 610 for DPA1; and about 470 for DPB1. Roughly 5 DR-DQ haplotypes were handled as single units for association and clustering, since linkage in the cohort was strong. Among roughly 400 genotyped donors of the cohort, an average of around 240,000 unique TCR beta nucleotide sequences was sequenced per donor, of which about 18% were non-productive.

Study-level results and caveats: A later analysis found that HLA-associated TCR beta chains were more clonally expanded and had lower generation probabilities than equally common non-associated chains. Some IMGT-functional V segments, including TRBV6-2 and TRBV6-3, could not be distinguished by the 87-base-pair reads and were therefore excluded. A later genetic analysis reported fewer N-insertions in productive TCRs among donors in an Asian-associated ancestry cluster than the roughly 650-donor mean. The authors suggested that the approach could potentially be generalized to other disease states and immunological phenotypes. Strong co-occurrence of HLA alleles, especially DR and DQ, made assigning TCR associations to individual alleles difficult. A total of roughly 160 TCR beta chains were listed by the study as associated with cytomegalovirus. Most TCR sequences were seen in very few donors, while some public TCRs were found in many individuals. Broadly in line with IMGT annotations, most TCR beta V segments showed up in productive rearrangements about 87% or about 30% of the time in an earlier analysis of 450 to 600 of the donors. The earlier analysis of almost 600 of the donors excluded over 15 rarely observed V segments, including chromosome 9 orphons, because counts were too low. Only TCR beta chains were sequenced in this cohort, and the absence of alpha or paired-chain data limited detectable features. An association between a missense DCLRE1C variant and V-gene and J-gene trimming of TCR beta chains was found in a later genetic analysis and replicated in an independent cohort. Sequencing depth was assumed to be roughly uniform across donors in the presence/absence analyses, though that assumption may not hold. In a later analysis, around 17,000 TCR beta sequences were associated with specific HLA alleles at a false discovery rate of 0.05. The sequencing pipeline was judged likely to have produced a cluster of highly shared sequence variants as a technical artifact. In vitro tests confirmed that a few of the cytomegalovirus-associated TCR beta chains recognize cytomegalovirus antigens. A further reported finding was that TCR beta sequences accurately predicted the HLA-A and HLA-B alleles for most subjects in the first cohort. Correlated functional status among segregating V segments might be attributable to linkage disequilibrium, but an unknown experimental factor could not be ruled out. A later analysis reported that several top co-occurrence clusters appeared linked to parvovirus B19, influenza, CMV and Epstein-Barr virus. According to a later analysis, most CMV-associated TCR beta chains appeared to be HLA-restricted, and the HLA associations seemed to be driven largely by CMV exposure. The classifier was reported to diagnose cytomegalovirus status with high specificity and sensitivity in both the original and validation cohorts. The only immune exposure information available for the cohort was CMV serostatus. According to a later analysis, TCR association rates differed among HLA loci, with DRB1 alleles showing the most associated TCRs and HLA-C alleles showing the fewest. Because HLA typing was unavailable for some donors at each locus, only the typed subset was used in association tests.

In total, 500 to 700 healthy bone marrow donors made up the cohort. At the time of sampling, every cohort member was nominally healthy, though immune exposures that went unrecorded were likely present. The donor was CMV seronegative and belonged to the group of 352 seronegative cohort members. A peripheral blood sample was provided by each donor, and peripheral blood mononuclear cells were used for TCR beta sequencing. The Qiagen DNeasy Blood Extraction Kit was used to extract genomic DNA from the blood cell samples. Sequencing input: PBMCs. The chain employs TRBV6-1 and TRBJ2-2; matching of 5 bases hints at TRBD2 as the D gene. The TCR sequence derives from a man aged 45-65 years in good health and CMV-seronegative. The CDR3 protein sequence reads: CASRRSGGGTGELFF. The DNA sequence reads TGTGCCAGCCGACGAAGCGGAGGCGGGACCGGGGAGCTGTTTTTT.